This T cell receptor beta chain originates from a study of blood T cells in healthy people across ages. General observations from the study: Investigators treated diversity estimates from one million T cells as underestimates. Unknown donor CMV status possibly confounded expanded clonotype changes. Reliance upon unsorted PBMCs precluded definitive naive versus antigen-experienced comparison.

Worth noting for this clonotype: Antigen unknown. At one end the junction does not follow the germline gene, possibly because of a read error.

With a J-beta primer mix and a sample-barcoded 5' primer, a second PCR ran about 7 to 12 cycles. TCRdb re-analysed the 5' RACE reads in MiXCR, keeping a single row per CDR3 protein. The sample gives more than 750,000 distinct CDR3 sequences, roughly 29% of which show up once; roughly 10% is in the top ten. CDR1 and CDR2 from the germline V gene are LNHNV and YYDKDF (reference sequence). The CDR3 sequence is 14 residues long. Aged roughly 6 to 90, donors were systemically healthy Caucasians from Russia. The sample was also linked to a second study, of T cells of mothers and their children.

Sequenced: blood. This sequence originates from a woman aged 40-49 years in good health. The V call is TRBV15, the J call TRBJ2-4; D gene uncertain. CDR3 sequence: CASSRDTGVDIQYF. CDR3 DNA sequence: TGTGCCTCCAGCAGAGATACTGGGGTGGACATTCAGTACTTC.